These 17 T cell receptor beta chains were all obtained from the same sample, sequenced in a study of Ad26.COV2.S vaccination and SARS-CoV-2 variants. Method: immunoSEQ multiplex PCR; TCRdb's copy keeps in-frame clones and lacks some. The repertoire holds a few hundred thousand clones, around 87% seen once, with roughly 3.5% in the top ten. Stated treatment: roughly 20 received Ad26.COV2.S at low or high dose, single or two shots; roughly five received placebo; per-sample allocation not given. Each sample was drawn 63 days after the first injection (of vaccine or placebo). Sequenced here: peripheral blood, sampled in a trial of Ad26.COV2.S vaccine versus placebo. Receptor source: a person aged 18 to 65 who received the Ad26.COV2.S COVID-19 vaccine or a placebo.

This clone appeared once. The chain combines TRBV27 with TRBJ2-2, with unresolved D. The CDR3 sequence is 15 residues long. The V and J ends lost 6 bases and 1 base respectively, with 12 bases between them. The germline CDR1 and CDR2 sequences are MNHEY and SMNVEV (reference sequence). The CDR3 is CASSPSERNTGELFF. CDR3 nucleotides: TGTGCCAGCAGCCCCTCGGAGCGGAACACCGGGGAGCTGTTTTTT.

The rearrangement joins TRBV7-9 to TRBJ1-2, with 8 bases fitting TRBD1. Germline CDR1 reads SEHNR; CDR2 reads FQNEAQ (reference sequence). Trimming cost V 5 bases and J 5 bases; bases outside gene matches: 10. The CDR3 covers 15 residues. For the CDR3, the DNA is TGTGCCAGCAGCATCGGACAGGGACTGGGGTATGGCTACACCTTC. This sequence encodes CASSIGQGLGYGYTF.

The V and J genes are TRBV6-1 and TRBJ2-3; 12 nucleotides match TRBD2. V shed 2 bases, J shed 6 bases, and the junction held 6 bases outside the gene matches. The CDR3 is 16 amino acids. CDR1 and CDR2 (germline): MNHNS, SASEGT. CDR3 amino acids: CASSETSGGQGDTQYF. The CDR3 DNA is TGTGCCAGCAGTGAAACTAGCGGGGGGCAGGGGGATACGCAGTATTTT.

This clone has only one observation. The chain links TRBV7-2 to TRBJ1-1; perhaps TRBD1 as D (5 bases). Trimming left V 5 bases short and J 1 base short, with 14 bases between. Germline CDR1 reads SGHTA; CDR2 reads FQGNSA. The CDR3 runs to 15 residues. In DNA form, the CDR3 reads TGTGCCAGCAGCGCCATGGGGGGGAGGAACACTGAAGCTTTCTTT. As protein: CASSAMGGRNTEAFF.

The chain joins TRBV25-1 to TRBJ2-1; D call uncertain. The germline V gene encodes CDR1 MGHDK and CDR2 SYGVNS. This CDR3 contains 11 residues. V was clipped by 4 bases and J by 4 bases, with 2 bases between them. CDR3 nucleotides: TGTGCCAGCAGTGGTTACAATGAGCAGTTCTTC. As protein: CASSGYNEQFF.

This chain links TRBV6-4 with TRBJ1-2; no firm D call. V was trimmed by 3 bases and J by 4 bases, leaving 12 bases between them. Germline CDR1 and CDR2: MRHNA and SNTAGT. This CDR3 has 14 amino acids. The CDR3 loop is CASSEMAGSYGYTF. CDR3 in DNA: TGTGCCAGCAGTGAAATGGCAGGCTCCTATGGCTACACCTTC.

J is TRBJ1-1 and V is TRBV5-4; no definite D call. This CDR3 region has 14 residues. The V gene's germline CDR1 is SGHNT and CDR2 YYREEE (reference sequence). The V and J ends lost 4 bases and 0 bases respectively, with 10 bases between them. The CDR3 DNA is TGTGCCAGCAGCGCGACGGGCTTGAACACTGAAGCTTTCTTT. This codes for CASSATGLNTEAFF.

This clone was detected once. The chain is built from TRBV2 and TRBJ2-3; TRBD2 matches at 9 bases. The CDR3 consists of 15 residues. V was pared by 4 bases and J by 6 bases, with 8 bases of the junction left unmatched. Germline V gives CDR1 SNHLY, CDR2 FYNNEI. CDR3 sequence: CASSVWRGGPDTQYF. DNA of the CDR3: TGTGCCAGCAGTGTGTGGCGGGGGGGCCCGGATACGCAGTATTTT.

This chain links TRBV19 with TRBJ1-6, with 8 nucleotides matching TRBD1. The CDR3 spans 14 residues. The ends lost 4 bases at V and 10 bases at J; junction bases unmatched: 6. Germline CDR1 reads LNHDA; CDR2 reads SQIVND (reference sequence). Here the CDR3 DNA reads TGTGCCAGTAGTACCGGACAGGGAGGGTCACCCCTCCACTTT. This sequence encodes CASSTGQGGSPLHF.

The J gene is TRBJ2-4, the V gene TRBV12-5; the D gene could be TRBD1 or TRBD2 (6 bases each). V shed 2 bases and J shed 2 bases, with 13 bases lying between them. This CDR3 spans 16 amino acids. Germline V lookup: CDR1 LGHNT, CDR2 FRNRAP. The CDR3 coding sequence is TGTGCTAGTGGTTTGTTTCCGGGGGCGACCAAAAACATTCAGTACTTC. This sequence encodes CASGLFPGATKNIQYF. Full variable domain (remainder filled in from reference TRBV12-5 and TRBJ2-4): DARVTQTPRHKVTEMGQEVTMRCQPILGHNTVFWYRQTMMQGLELLAYFRNRAPLDDSGMPKDRFSAEMPDATLATLKIQPSEPRDSAVYFCASGLFPGATKNIQYFGAGTRLSVL.

The rearrangement uses TRBV3-1 (or the pseudogene TRBV3-2) and TRBJ2-1; no firm D call. Trimming left V 0 bases short and J 5 bases short, with 8 bases between. The CDR3 sequence is 14 residues long. The germline CDR1 and CDR2 sequences are LGHDT and YNNKEL (reference sequence). CDR3 coding DNA: TGTGCCAGCAGCCAAGAAGGCAGAAACAATGAGCAGTTCTTC. Its protein product is CASSQEGRNNEQFF.

This chain connects TRBV7-3 to TRBJ2-5; TRBD1 matches at 7 bases. Trimming at V came to 5 bases and at J to 3 bases, leaving 3 bases not matched to a gene. Germline CDR1 is SGHTA and CDR2 is FQGTGA. This CDR3 has 13 residues. The CDR3 region has the DNA TGTGCCAGCAGCCTAGGGGGCGAAGAGACCCAGTACTTC. The encoded protein is CASSLGGEETQYF. Filled out from reference TRBV7-3 and TRBJ2-5, the complete variable domain reads GAGVSQTPSNKVTEKGKYVELRCDPISGHTALYWYRQSLGQGPEFLIYFQGTGAADDSGLPNDRFFAVRPEGSVSTLKIQRTERGDSAVYLCASSLGGEETQYFGPGTRLLVL.

This chain connects TRBV2 to TRBJ2-7; tentatively, D is TRBD2 (7 bases). Trimming left V 5 bases short and J 6 bases short, with 17 bases between. This CDR3 contains 14 residues. Germline V CDR1 and CDR2: SNHLY, FYNNEI. The CDR3 nucleotides are TGTGCCAGCAGTACCTCCGGAGGGGGGGGCGAGCAGTACTTC. As protein: CASSTSGGGGEQYF.

This clone was detected once. The rearrangement joins TRBV5-4 to TRBJ1-5; D remains unclear. This CDR3 is 12 amino acids long. CDR1 and CDR2 (germline): SGHNT, YYREEE (reference sequence). V dropped 4 bases and J dropped 6 bases, with 8 bases sitting between them. The CDR3 DNA reads TGTGCCAGCAGCACGGTCGGTCAGCCCCAGCATTTT. It is translated as CASSTVGQPQHF.

The V call is TRBV7-9, the J call TRBJ1-4; maybe TRBD1 (6 bases). CDR3 length: 14 amino acids. Germline CDR1 reads SEHNR; CDR2 reads FQNEAQ (reference sequence). V was cut by 8 bases and J by 3 bases, with 13 bases left in between. For the CDR3, the DNA is TGTGCCAGCCGCCCCAGGGGTTCTAATGAAAAACTGTTTTTT. It is translated as CASRPRGSNEKLFF.

V gene TRBV7-8 combines with J gene TRBJ2-3; 9 bases map to TRBD2. The junction had 7 bases not matched to a gene; V was cut back by 4 bases and J by 2 bases. Germline loops: CDR1 SGHVS, CDR2 FQNEAQ. The CDR3 is 16 amino acids. For the CDR3, the DNA is TGTGCCAGCAGCTCCGCCCTAGCGGGGATCACAGATACGCAGTATTTT. It codes for CASSSALAGITDTQYF.

This sequence joins TRBV15 and TRBJ1-2, with D unclear. The germline V gene encodes CDR1 LNHNV and CDR2 YYDKDF (reference sequence). This CDR3 region has 13 residues. The ends were cut back, 2 bases at V and 5 bases at J, with 9 bases in the middle. The CDR3 coding sequence is TGTGCCACCAGCAGACCTCCCGTTTATGGCTACACCTTC. This translates into CATSRPPVYGYTF.